This T cell receptor (beta chain) was found in a study of vaccination effects on CD4 cells after COVID-19. The wider study: Post-vaccine specimens arrived a median 72 days past the second dose. Overall study results and limits: The study found marked clonal contraction of infection- and vaccine-induced clones late after vaccination.

Sequencing in the ViraFEST assay came after antigen-specific CD4+ T cells had been expanded with viral peptide pools, which were used to stimulate PBMC. The culture ran for roughly ten days before CD4+ T cells were isolated. Participants completed two doses of the BNT162b2 or mRNA-1273 vaccine. Researchers reported culturing 1.5 million to 2 million PBMC in each well, adding 8 to 10 IU/ml IL-2 and approximately 10 ug/ml peptides. As for this clone: Its antigen is undetermined.

This CDR3 has 13 residues. Looked up from germline, CDR1 is MNHNY and CDR2 is SVGAGI (reference sequence). Trimming took off 6 bases at V and 8 bases at J, with 16 bases between the two ends. Assay: immunoSEQ multiplex PCR; the TCRdb copy retains only in-frame clones and omits some. This table holds some 22,000 clones, under 85% found once. The chain is built from TRBV6-6 and TRBJ1-1; D possibly corresponds to TRBD1 (5 bases). The sequencing used CD4+ T cells from PBMCs cultured with HCoV-NL63 spike peptides, collected after COVID-19 vaccination. This receptor was taken from a human donor who received a COVID-19 vaccine. The CDR3 loop is CASSPDSLKEAFF. DNA for the CDR3: TGTGCCAGCAGCCCCGACAGCCTTAAAGAAGCTTTCTTT.